This T cell receptor (beta chain) stems from a study of somatic mutations in cytotoxic T cells in rheumatoid arthritis. Per the authors' pipeline: Of patient CD8+ clones exceeding 1%, few matched published virus-specific TCRB sequences. This table comes from immunoSEQ multiplex PCR, and its TCRdb copy is limited to in-frame clones, with some not included. The DNA was the basis for D and trimming; V, J and clone size are from that table. The sample has some 16,000 clones; approximately 80% are singletons. Germline V gene sequence: CDR1 ENHRY, CDR2 SYGVKD. Trimming stripped 5 bases from V and 3 bases from J, with 15 bases between. There are 15 residues in the CDR3.

This clonotype was obtained from an adult with rheumatoid arthritis. Sequencing used CD8+ T cells sorted from blood. The gene calls are TRBV10-3 and TRBJ2-3, with TRBD1 as a possible D gene (6 bases). CDR3 loop: CAISTKGEITDTQYF. In DNA form, the CDR3 reads TGTGCCATCAGTACGAAGGGGGAGATTACAGATACGCAGTATTTT.